The source of this TCR beta chain is a study of blood T cells in healthy people across ages. Whole-study context: Template switching picked up about one barcoded beta molecule for each two T cells.

Next came a second PCR, run for 7 to 11 cycles, which used a sample-barcoded 5' primer along with a J-beta primer mix. A single record per CDR3 protein comes from TCRdb applying MiXCR to the 5' RACE reads. The table shows 550,000 to 650,000 distinct CDR3 sequences, with 25% to 35% occurring only once. V gave up 3 bases and J gave up 4 bases; unmatched junction bases: 6. Per the germline V gene, CDR1 is LGHDT and CDR2 is YNNKEL (reference sequence). The CDR3 length is 15 residues. The study recruited healthy Caucasian donors from Russia who were aged about 6 to 100. Peripheral blood was drawn, approximately 10 milliliters per donor. The data were also submitted as part of a second study, on T cells of mothers and their children. Per that paper: Each child gave around 3 million TCR beta CDR3 reads (each mother, over 9.5 million).

Source material: blood. The sequence was collected from a boy aged 2 to 10 in good health. The V and J genes are TRBV3-1 and TRBJ2-7; TRBD2 matches 10 bases. CDR3 region: CASSQPAGGRYEQYF. The CDR3 nucleotides are TGTGCCAGCAGCCAGCCAGCGGGAGGGCGGTACGAGCAGTACTTC.